This TCR beta chain was documented in a study of cytotoxic CD8 clonotypes in ibrutinib-treated CLL. In the study overall: It was after a median about twelve months of treatment, range 6 to 36, that response samples were taken.

Trimming stripped 7 bases from V and 1 base from J, with 9 bases between. The CDR3 covers 13 residues. CDR1 and CDR2 from the germline V gene are ENHRY and SYGVKD. The table came from immunoSEQ multiplex PCR; TCRdb's copy has only in-frame clones and leaves some out. This sample has approximately 150,000 clones, with roughly 80% found just once. About this clone itself: What it binds is unknown.

The study's findings and limits: Sampling time points were not equivalent between sustained-remission and progressing patients.

This chain uses TRBV10-3 with TRBJ2-3, with D perhaps TRBD2 (6 bases). The specimen comprised PBMCs, sampled after 12 months of ibrutinib treatment. This receptor was taken from a human donor with chronic lymphocytic leukemia. CDR3 coding DNA: TGTGCCATCACGGGACTTCGCACAGATACGCAGTATTTT. Translated: CAITGLRTDTQYF.